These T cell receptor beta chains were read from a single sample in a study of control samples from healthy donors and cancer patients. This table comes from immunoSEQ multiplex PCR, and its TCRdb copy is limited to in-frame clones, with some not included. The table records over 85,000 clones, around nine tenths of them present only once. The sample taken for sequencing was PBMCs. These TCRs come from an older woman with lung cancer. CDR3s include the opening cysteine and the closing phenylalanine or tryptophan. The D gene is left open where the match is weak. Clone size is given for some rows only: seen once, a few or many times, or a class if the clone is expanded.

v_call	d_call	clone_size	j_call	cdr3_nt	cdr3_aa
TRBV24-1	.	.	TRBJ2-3	TGTGCCACCAGCGGGACTTCTGATAGCACAGATACGCAGTATTTT	CATSGTSDSTDTQYF
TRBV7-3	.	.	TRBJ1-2	TGTGCCAGCAGCCCGACGGTGACCTCGGACTATGGCTACACCTTC	CASSPTVTSDYGYTF
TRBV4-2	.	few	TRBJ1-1	TGTGCCAGCAGCCAAGATTGGGGGGTGAACACTGAAGCTTTCTTT	CASSQDWGVNTEAFF
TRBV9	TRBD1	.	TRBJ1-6	TGTGCCAGCAGCCCGGGACAGGGGGCAAATTCACCCCTCCACTTT	CASSPGQGANSPLHF
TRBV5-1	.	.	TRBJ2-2	TGCGCCAGCAGCTTGGTTACGAACACCGGGGAGCTGTTTTTT	CASSLVTNTGELFF
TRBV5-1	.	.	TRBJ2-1	TGCGCCAGCAGCTTGGTTGGGGCTTCCTACAATGAGCAGTTCTTC	CASSLVGASYNEQFF
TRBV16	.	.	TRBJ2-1	TGTGCCAGCAGCCAATCGTTTTTGGTGGCAGGCACGACGTCGAATGAGCAGTTCTTC	CASSQSFLVAGTTSNEQFF
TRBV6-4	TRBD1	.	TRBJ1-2	TGTGCCAGCAGTGACTCCCCTGGGACAGCGCAAGGAGGCTACACCTTC	CASSDSPGTAQGGYTF
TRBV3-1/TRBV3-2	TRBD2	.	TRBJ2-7	TGTGCCAGCAGCCTAACTAGCGGGGGGACAACCTACGAGCAGTACTTC	CASSLTSGGTTYEQYF
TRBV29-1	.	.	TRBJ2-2	TGCAGCGTGACCGGGACCACCTCGCGGGGGGAGCTGTTTTTT	CSVTGTTSRGELFF
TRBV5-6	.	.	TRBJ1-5	TGTGCCAGCAGCTCAGGGGCTTTCGGTAATCAGCCCCAGCATTTT	CASSSGAFGNQPQHF
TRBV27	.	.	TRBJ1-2	TGTGCCAGCGGTAAGAGCTATGGCTACACCTTC	CASGKSYGYTF
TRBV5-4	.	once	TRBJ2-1	TGTGCCAGCAGCTTGTGGGGGGCGGGGAATGAGCAGTTCTTC	CASSLWGAGNEQFF
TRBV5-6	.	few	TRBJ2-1	TGTGCCAGCAGCTTGAAGCGGAAATCCTACAATGAGCAGTTCTTC	CASSLKRKSYNEQFF
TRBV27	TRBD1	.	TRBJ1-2	TGTGCCAGAGACGGCCGAGACAGGGGGCTCTATGGCTACACCTTC	CARDGRDRGLYGYTF
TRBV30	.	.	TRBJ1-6	TGTGCCTGGAGTGTACGAGGGACGGAGGGGATCAATTCACCCCTCCACTTT	CAWSVRGTEGINSPLHF
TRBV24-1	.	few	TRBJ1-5	TGTGCCACCAGTGGTACAGGACCTCGCAGCAATCAGCCCCAGCATTTT	CATSGTGPRSNQPQHF
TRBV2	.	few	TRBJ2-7	TGTGCCAGCAGTGAAGTCTACGAGCAGTACTTC	CASSEVYEQYF
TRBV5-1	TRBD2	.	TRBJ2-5	TGCGCCAGCAGGACTAGCGGGTCGAGGATAGAGACCCAGTACTTC	CASRTSGSRIETQYF
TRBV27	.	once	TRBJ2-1	TGTGCCAGCAGTTTATCGATTTGGCAAGGAACCTACAATGAGCAGTTCTTC	CASSLSIWQGTYNEQFF
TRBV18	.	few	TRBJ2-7	TGTGCCAGCTCACGCGGGGCCCAACAATACGAGCAGTACTTC	CASSRGAQQYEQYF
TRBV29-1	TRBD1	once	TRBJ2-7	TGCAGCGTTGTAAGTGGAAGGACAGGCTTGAGCTCCTACGAGCAGTACTTC	CSVVSGRTGLSSYEQYF
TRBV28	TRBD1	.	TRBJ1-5	TGTGCCAGCAGTTCTCCGACAGGGGGCCGTCAGCCCCAGCATTTT	CASSSPTGGRQPQHF